The source of this T cell receptor (beta chain) is a study of blood T cell repertoires in COVID-19. Study-wide context: Samples taken during acute and convalescent COVID-19 were collected in the United States, Italy and Spain. T cells, B-cell-depleted T cells, or PBMCs supplied cDNA or gDNA.

Per the original methods: Counts of nucleated cells, estimated from reference gene primer amplification, were obtained. Produced via immunoSEQ multiplex PCR; TCRdb's table is partial and in-frame only. The V and J calls and clone size are taken from that table; D and trimming were inferred from the DNA. The data hold tens of thousands of clones, with approximately 86% observed a single time. This CDR3 has 15 residues. V lost 6 bases and J lost 0; bases outside the gene matches: 4. Germline CDR1 is SNHLY and CDR2 is FYNNEI. The sequence was obtained from a man older than 75 with active or convalescent COVID-19. This rearrangement joins TRBV2 to TRBJ2-4; TRBD2 matches at 8 bases. Sequencing input: peripheral blood. DNA for the CDR3: TGTGCCAGCAGAGCACTAGCGGTAGCCAAAAACATTCAGTACTTC. Translation gives CASRALAVAKNIQYF.